These 7 T cell receptor beta chains were sequenced from one sample in a study of identical twins. TCRdb re-called the 5' RACE reads with MiXCR, one entry per CDR3 protein. The table has 200,000 to 250,000 distinct CDR3 sequences, 7.5% seen once. In addition, the sample was reused for a study of yellow fever vaccine responses in identical twins.

Sequenced input: memory (CD45RO+) T cells sorted from blood. These receptors all stem from a woman aged 18-29 years in good health.

This clonotype was recorded a few times. This chain joins TRBV20-1 and TRBJ2-5, with 8 nucleotides matching TRBD1. V was clipped by 0 bases and J by 1 base; unmatched bases: 7. Germline V gives CDR1 DFQATT, CDR2 SNEGSKA (reference sequence). The CDR3 runs to 16 residues. The DNA of the CDR3 is TGCAGTGCTAGAGATGCCGCCAGGGGGCCCCAAGAGACCCAGTACTTC. Translated: CSARDAARGPQETQYF.

This clonotype has ten or more counts. The chain links TRBV10-2 to TRBJ2-5; D gene uncertain. V lost 6 bases and J lost 2, with 4 bases in between. Germline V CDR1 and CDR2: WSHSY, SAAADI. The CDR3 runs to 11 residues. DNA of the CDR3: TGCGCCAGCAGGGGGCAAGAGACCCAGTACTTC. This translates into CASRGQETQYF.

In its sample, this clonotype was seen a few times. J is TRBJ2-1 and V is TRBV28; 13 positions agree with TRBD2. V shed 7 bases, J shed 1 base, and the junction held 10 bases outside the gene matches. Looked up from germline, CDR1 is MDHEN and CDR2 is SYDVKM. The CDR3 is made up of 18 amino acids. This CDR3 reads CASIPGLAGPKSYNEQFF. The DNA for the CDR3 is TGTGCCAGCATCCCGGGACTAGCGGGGCCTAAGTCCTACAATGAGCAGTTCTTC.

This clonotype has ten or more counts. V gene TRBV25-1 combines with J gene TRBJ2-1; 7 bases fit TRBD2. Looked up from germline, CDR1 is MGHDK and CDR2 is SYGVNS. Losses at the gene ends were 10 bases for V and 10 bases for J; bases not matched to a gene: 13. This CDR3 contains 13 residues. CDR3 residues: CAIREGSRGEQFF. The CDR3 DNA is TGTGCCATCAGGGAGGGATCCCGAGGGGAGCAGTTCTTC.

The chain has TRBV7-9 and TRBJ2-1; 8 nucleotides match TRBD2. Germline values: CDR1 SEHNR, CDR2 FQNEAQ (reference sequence). This CDR3 is built from 15 residues. V shed 5 bases and J 8 bases; nucleotides not matched to a gene: 11. CDR3: CASSPGGGLVDEQFF. The CDR3 DNA reads as TGTGCCAGCAGCCCGGGGGGGGGACTAGTTGATGAGCAGTTCTTC.

Only a few counts were recorded for this clonotype. This chain links TRBV14 with TRBJ2-3, with D tentatively TRBD1 (6 bases). The CDR3 has 15 amino acids. The V gene lost 0 bases and the J gene lost 3 bases, with 10 bases spanning the gap. Germline values: CDR1 SGHDN, CDR2 FVKESK. The CDR3 reads CASSQDQGWTDTQYF. CDR3 in DNA: TGTGCCAGCAGCCAAGATCAGGGGTGGACAGATACGCAGTATTTT.

In its sample, this clonotype was seen a few times. The chain combines TRBV28 with TRBJ2-3; D might be TRBD1 (7 bases). V lost 3 bases to trimming and J lost 2 bases, with 12 bases between them. The CDR3 sequence is 15 residues long. Germline CDR1 reads MDHEN; CDR2 reads SYDVKM. CDR3 nucleotides: TGTGCCAGCAGTTTTGCCAGGGGGGACACAGATACGCAGTATTTT. Its protein is CASSFARGDTDTQYF.